This is a list of T cell receptor beta chains from one sample in a study of OX40 agonist ivuxolimab in advanced cancers. Sequencing was performed with immunoSEQ multiplex PCR; in TCRdb, only in-frame clones are kept and a portion is missing. Of roughly 100,000 clones in the sample, less than 95% are singletons; the top ten hold 0.45% to 0.5%. Specimen: CD4+ or CD8+ T cells sorted from blood, collected in a trial of the OX40 agonist ivuxolimab. These receptors all stem from an adult with an advanced solid tumor such as melanoma, head and neck, liver or kidney cancer. Each CDR3 is given with its conserved first and last residue. Fields, in order: J gene, clone size, D gene, V gene, CDR3 DNA, CDR3 protein. A D gene is named only where the DNA matches it firmly. Clone size is shown for a subset of rows, as once, few, many or a class of expanded clone.

j_gene: TRBJ2-7
abundance: .
d_gene: .
v_gene: TRBV7-2
CDR3nt: TGTGCCAGCAGCTTACTCACCTACGAGCAGTACTTC
CDR3aa: CASSLLTYEQYF

j_gene: TRBJ2-7
abundance: .
d_gene: .
v_gene: TRBV28
CDR3nt: TGTGCCAGCGGGGCACTAGCCAGCTCCTACGAGCAGTACTTC
CDR3aa: CASGALASSYEQYF

j_gene: TRBJ2-3
abundance: .
d_gene: TRBD2
v_gene: TRBV9
CDR3nt: TGTGCCAGCAGCGTATCTAGCGGGGTCACAGATACGCAGTATTTT
CDR3aa: CASSVSSGVTDTQYF

j_gene: TRBJ1-1
abundance: .
d_gene: .
v_gene: TRBV29-1
CDR3nt: TGCAGCGTTGAAGGGCAGAAGAACACTGAAGCTTTCTTT
CDR3aa: CSVEGQKNTEAFF

j_gene: TRBJ2-5
abundance: .
d_gene: TRBD1
v_gene: TRBV7-2
CDR3nt: TGTGCCAGCAGCTCCCAGGGGGAAGAGACCCAGTACTTC
CDR3aa: CASSSQGEETQYF

j_gene: TRBJ2-3
abundance: .
d_gene: TRBD1
v_gene: TRBV7-9
CDR3nt: TGTGCCAGCAGCCGACTGGGACAGGGGGTCGGAGATACGCAGTATTTT
CDR3aa: CASSRLGQGVGDTQYF

j_gene: TRBJ1-1
abundance: .
d_gene: .
v_gene: TRBV28
CDR3nt: TGTGCCAGCGGGGACTCGGTGGAAGGGCCAGCTTTCTTT
CDR3aa: CASGDSVEGPAFF

j_gene: TRBJ1-1
abundance: .
d_gene: .
v_gene: TRBV9
CDR3nt: TGTGCCAGCAGCGGTACAGGTTCCACTGAAGCTTTCTTT
CDR3aa: CASSGTGSTEAFF

j_gene: TRBJ2-5
abundance: .
d_gene: .
v_gene: TRBV23-1
CDR3nt: TGCGCCAGCAGTCAAGCCGGGCGACGAGGGGAGACCCAGTACTTC
CDR3aa: CASSQAGRRGETQYF

j_gene: TRBJ1-4
abundance: once
d_gene: .
v_gene: TRBV11-1
CDR3nt: TGTGCCAGCAGCTTACGGAGGGGTAGTGAAAAACTGTTTTTT
CDR3aa: CASSLRRGSEKLFF

j_gene: TRBJ1-2
abundance: .
d_gene: .
v_gene: TRBV7-9
CDR3nt: TGTGCCGGGGCCGGGAGCGCCTCTAACTATGGCTACACCTTC
CDR3aa: CAGAGSASNYGYTF

j_gene: TRBJ2-2
abundance: few
d_gene: .
v_gene: TRBV9
CDR3nt: TGTGCCAGCAGCGTATCTGCGGGGGCCAACACCGGGGAGCTGTTTTTT
CDR3aa: CASSVSAGANTGELFF

j_gene: TRBJ1-1
abundance: .
d_gene: .
v_gene: TRBV18
CDR3nt: TGTGCCAGCTCACCAACCGTTACTGAAGCTTTCTTT
CDR3aa: CASSPTVTEAFF

j_gene: TRBJ1-3
abundance: .
d_gene: TRBD1
v_gene: TRBV6-1
CDR3nt: TGTGCCAGCACGAGGGGACAGGGGGCGAACACCATATATTTT
CDR3aa: CASTRGQGANTIYF

j_gene: TRBJ1-4
abundance: .
d_gene: .
v_gene: TRBV5-1
CDR3nt: TGCGCCAGCAGCTTGGTACAGTCAACTAATGAAAAACTGTTTTTT
CDR3aa: CASSLVQSTNEKLFF

j_gene: TRBJ2-1
abundance: once
d_gene: TRBD1
v_gene: TRBV4-3
CDR3nt: TGCGCCAGCAGCCAAGTAGTCAGGGGGTTCAATGAGCAGTTCTTC
CDR3aa: CASSQVVRGFNEQFF

j_gene: TRBJ2-7
abundance: .
d_gene: .
v_gene: TRBV5-1
CDR3nt: TGCGCCAGCAGCTTGTTGGGTCAGCGCGACTTCTACGAGCAGTACTTC
CDR3aa: CASSLLGQRDFYEQYF

j_gene: TRBJ1-2
abundance: .
d_gene: .
v_gene: TRBV7-9
CDR3nt: TGTGCCAGCACCCCCTGGGGTGGGGGAGAGGGCTACACCTTC
CDR3aa: CASTPWGGGEGYTF